This is a list of T cell receptor beta chains from one sample in a study of shared clonotypes between healthy human individuals. TCRdb keeps only in-frame clones here, not all; method: immunoSEQ multiplex PCR. The data contain approximately 980,000 clones, 76% of them singletons. Sample: memory CD4+ T cells sorted from blood. Receptors were obtained from a man aged 18-30 years in good health. CDR3s include the opening cysteine and the closing phenylalanine or tryptophan. The D gene is left open where the match is weak. A clone size is listed for some rows: how often the clone was seen (once, few, many), or a class if it is expanded.

d_gene	v_gene	j_gene	abundance	CDR3nt	CDR3aa
TRBD2	TRBV4-3	TRBJ2-2	NA	TGCGCCAGCAGCCAAGATCTAGGGGCGGGAGACTACACCGGGGAGCTGTTTTTT	CASSQDLGAGDYTGELFF
NA	TRBV6-1	TRBJ1-4	NA	TGTGCCAGCAGTGAAGCTCCCCCAGGGTCAACTAATGAAAAACTGTTTTTT	CASSEAPPGSTNEKLFF
NA	TRBV7-9	TRBJ2-3	NA	TGTGCCAGCAGCTTAGTGGGGCTCAAAAGCACAGATACGCAGTATTTT	CASSLVGLKSTDTQYF
NA	TRBV11-2	TRBJ1-2	NA	TGTGCCAGCAGCTTAGATTCCGGGGGGATCTATGGCTACACCTTC	CASSLDSGGIYGYTF
NA	TRBV5-6	TRBJ2-3	few	TGTGCCAGCAGCTTGGTTCGGGACGCAACAGATACGCAGTATTTT	CASSLVRDATDTQYF
TRBD1	TRBV29-1	TRBJ1-2	NA	TGCAGCGTCAGGGACAGTCAGAACTATGGCTACACCTTC	CSVRDSQNYGYTF
NA	TRBV5-6	TRBJ2-5	NA	TGTGCCAGCAGCTTTCTAGCTCCCCTGGAGACCCAGTACTTC	CASSFLAPLETQYF
NA	TRBV2	TRBJ2-2	NA	TGTGCCAGCAGAGGGGACGTCGGGGAGCTGTTTTTT	CASRGDVGELFF
NA	TRBV6-5	TRBJ2-1	NA	TGTGCCAGCAGTTATGAGGGGTTCCGTGAGCAGTTCTTC	CASSYEGFREQFF
NA	TRBV30	TRBJ1-5	NA	TGTGCCTGGAGTCTATCCGTCAATCAGCCCCAGCATTTT	CAWSLSVNQPQHF
NA	TRBV5-1	TRBJ2-7	NA	TGCGCCAGCAGTCCGGACAACGGCTACGAGCAGTACTTC	CASSPDNGYEQYF
NA	TRBV27	TRBJ2-1	NA	TGTGCCAGCAGTTTCGATGCCCGGAACAATGAGCAGTTCTTC	CASSFDARNNEQFF
NA	TRBV10-2	TRBJ1-2	few	TGCGCCAGCACTAGGGACCGAGGGGGTGGCTACACCTTC	CASTRDRGGGYTF
TRBD1	TRBV9	TRBJ2-3	few	TGTGCCAGCAGCGTAGCCGGACAGGGGGTTGGAGATACGCAGTATTTT	CASSVAGQGVGDTQYF
TRBD1	TRBV7-2	TRBJ2-2	once	TGTGCCAGCAGCTCGCGCGGGGACAGGCAGAACACCGGGGAGCTGTTTTTT	CASSSRGDRQNTGELFF
NA	TRBV27	TRBJ1-3	NA	TGTGCCAGCAGTGGGGGGAGAGGCACCATATATTTT	CASSGGRGTIYF
TRBD1	TRBV9	TRBJ1-3	few	TGTGCCAGCAGCGGGACCACAGGGGGCTCGGGAAACACCATATATTTT	CASSGTTGGSGNTIYF
NA	TRBV7-2	TRBJ2-5	NA	TGTGCCAGCAGTCTTGGACGGGGCGTAAGATCTCAAGAGACCCAGTACTTC	CASSLGRGVRSQETQYF
NA	TRBV28	TRBJ1-3	NA	TGTGCCAGTTCAGCACAAGGTGGCAGGGGCCGTGGAAACACCATATATTTT	CASSAQGGRGRGNTIYF
TRBD1	TRBV4-1	TRBJ1-2	few	TGCGCCAGCAGCCAAACAGGGGGCCCCTTCTATGGCTACACCTTC	CASSQTGGPFYGYTF
NA	TRBV28	TRBJ1-5	NA	TGTGCCAGCGCTTGGGGCGTCGCCTACAATCAGCCCCAGCATTTT	CASAWGVAYNQPQHF
NA	TRBV27	TRBJ2-1	NA	TGTGCCAGCAGTCTAGGAGCAGGTCTAACCCCAACCTACAATGAGCAGTTCTTC	CASSLGAGLTPTYNEQFF
TRBD2	TRBV5-6	TRBJ2-3	NA	TGTGCCAGCAGCTTGTTGGCGGGAGCCACAGATACGCAGTATTTT	CASSLLAGATDTQYF
NA	TRBV5-1	TRBJ1-1	NA	TGCGCCAGCAGCTTAGAACAGGGTGCGCGAACTGAAGCTTTCTTT	CASSLEQGARTEAFF
NA	TRBV4-1	TRBJ2-1	NA	TGCGCCACCTCTTCGGGGGAGAATTACAATGAGCAGTTCTTC	CATSSGENYNEQFF
NA	TRBV11-2	TRBJ1-1	NA	TGTGCCAGCAGCTTCGGCTTGAACACTGAAGCTTTCTTT	CASSFGLNTEAFF
NA	TRBV6-1	TRBJ2-6	NA	TGTGCCAGCAGTGAAGGCAGAAGGGTTCTATACGGGGCCAACGTCCTGACTTTC	CASSEGRRVLYGANVLTF
NA	TRBV29-1	TRBJ2-7	NA	TGCAGCGTTATTGGCGACAGAATCTACGAGCAGTACTTC	CSVIGDRIYEQYF
NA	TRBV7-3	TRBJ2-1	NA	TGTGCCAGCAGCCCGATGCCCGGGTCGGATGAGCAGTTCTTC	CASSPMPGSDEQFF
TRBD2	TRBV5-5	TRBJ2-2	NA	TGTGCCAGCAGCATCCGGACTAGCGGGGGCACCGGGGAGCTGTTTTTT	CASSIRTSGGTGELFF
TRBD2	TRBV15	TRBJ2-3	few	TGTGCCACCAGCAGTGAAATAGCGGGGTGGAGAGATACGCAGTATTTT	CATSSEIAGWRDTQYF
NA	TRBV18	TRBJ2-5	NA	TGTGCCAGCTCCCCCCTCTTCTTGGGGGGGGGCTACCAAGAGACCCAGTACTTC	CASSPLFLGGGYQETQYF
NA	TRBV4-1	TRBJ2-1	NA	TGCGCCAGCAGCCAAGTCGGGATTCGGCAGTTCTTC	CASSQVGIRQFF
NA	TRBV27	TRBJ1-1	once	TGTGCCAGCAGTTTAGGTCGGGGCACTGAAGCTTTCTTT	CASSLGRGTEAFF
NA	TRBV6-6	TRBJ2-3	NA	TGTGCCAGCAGTTCTACTCAGGGCTCAGATACGCAGTATTTT	CASSSTQGSDTQYF
NA	TRBV5-1	TRBJ1-1	NA	TGCGCCAGCAGCTTGGAGTCAGGGGTCGGCACTGAAGCTTTCTTT	CASSLESGVGTEAFF
TRBD2	TRBV9	TRBJ2-3	few	TGTGCCAGCAGCCCCCGAACGGGACTAGCGGGAAGAGGGTTCACAGATACGCAGTATTTT	CASSPRTGLAGRGFTDTQYF
NA	TRBV2	TRBJ1-1	NA	TGTGCCAGCAGGGGGGGCGGGCAGAACACTGAAGCTTTCTTT	CASRGGGQNTEAFF
TRBD1	TRBV7-2	TRBJ1-5	NA	TGTGCCAGCAGCTCGGGACAGGGGATGAATCAGCCCCAGCATTTT	CASSSGQGMNQPQHF
NA	TRBV18	TRBJ2-3	NA	TGTGCCAGCTCACCATCCGTGCTGAATACGCAGTATTTT	CASSPSVLNTQYF